The T cell receptor beta chain under discussion was sequenced for a study of OX40 agonist ivuxolimab in advanced cancers. Study overall: Enrolled patients in dose escalation had cancers that were hepatocellular carcinoma, melanoma, renal cell or head and neck cancer.

With 0 bases removed from V and 3 bases from J, the gap between germline ends came to 13 bases. CDR1 and CDR2 (germline): SGHRS, YFSETQ. The length of the CDR3 is 15 residues. Sequenced by immunoSEQ multiplex PCR; TCRdb stores in-frame clones only, minus some. The sample lists 94,000 or so clones; under 90% were seen once. V is TRBV5-1 and J is TRBJ2-7; D is possibly TRBD2 (6 bases). The receptor comes from an adult with an advanced solid tumor such as melanoma, head and neck, liver or kidney cancer. Sequenced material: CD4+ or CD8+ T cells sorted from blood, taken in a trial of the OX40 agonist ivuxolimab. The CDR3 DNA is TGCGCCAGCAGCTTGGGACTAGTGACATTCTACGAGCAGTACTTC. This gives the protein CASSLGLVTFYEQYF.